This TCR beta chain was observed in a study of cytomegalovirus exposure and HLA in healthy donors. Study-wide context: Approximately 170 million T cells yielded roughly 120 million unique TCR beta sequences in earlier analysis.

PCR amplification relied on 60 Vbeta primers (plus 13 Jbeta primers). Sequencing used immunoSEQ multiplex PCR; TCRdb keeps in-frame clones, though not all of them. The table includes fewer than 150,000 clones, approximately 80% detected once. Study-level results: Confirmation in vitro established that a few CMV-associated chains were specific for CMV antigens.

This clone was counted only a few times. The antigen remains undetermined. This receptor was taken from a female donor in good health and CMV-seropositive. Sequencing was carried out using PBMCs.

For the CDR3, the DNA is TGCGCCAGCAGCCAAGTCAGGGGGCAGAGTGAAGCTTTCTTT. This encodes CASSQVRGQSEAFF. The chain links TRBV4-3 to TRBJ1-1; TRBD1 aligns across 8 bases. CDR1 is LGHNA and CDR2 is YSLEER in the germline V gene. The CDR3 contains 14 residues. The V segment lost 1 base and the J segment 7 bases; nucleotides outside the gene matches: 5.